This TCR beta chain was obtained from a study of PD-L1 blockade in urothelial cancer. The wider study: Blood analyses occurred 3 weeks (second dose) and 6 weeks post treatment start. Per blood sample, T cells had a median of around 150,000.

Every PCR received spiked-in synthetic TCR analog templates. Method: immunoSEQ multiplex PCR; TCRdb's copy keeps in-frame clones and lacks some. The sample lists around 45,000 clones; 80% to 85% were seen once. Between the trimmed V and J ends, which lost 3 bases and 2 bases, there was a span of 14 bases. From germline, CDR1 is SQVTM and CDR2 ANQGSEA. The CDR3 contains 15 residues. This sample's time point: pretreatment peripheral blood. Patients were diagnosed with urothelial carcinoma, either locally advanced or metastatic. The sequencing here drew on PBMCs, taken around atezolizumab (anti-PD-L1) treatment. The receptor was derived from a man in his forties or fifties with urothelial cancer. This chain links TRBV29-1 with TRBJ2-1, with D perhaps TRBD2 (6 bases). In nucleotides, the CDR3 is TGCAGCGTTGAGCGGGGCGGAGGGGCCTACAATGAGCAGTTCTTC. It translates to CSVERGGGAYNEQFF.